Listed below are T cell receptor beta chains from one sample, sequenced in a study of post-analysis software for immune sequencing data. MiXCR, applied by TCRdb to the PCR reads, yields one record per CDR3 protein. This table has some 450,000 distinct CDR3 sequences, around 40% appearing once. Sequences were obtained from blood. Receptors were obtained from a girl aged 10-17 years with multiple sclerosis. CDR3s include the opening cysteine and the closing phenylalanine or tryptophan. Each record gives: clone size, V gene, D gene, J gene, CDR3 DNA, CDR3 protein. D genes are given only for firm matches. Size is omitted from some rows. Given values are once, few, many or a class for expanded clones.

once,TRBV29-1,TRBD2,TRBJ2-1,TGCAGCACGAGGGGACTAGCGGGAGTCAGGGCCTACAATGAGCAGTTCTTC,CSTRGLAGVRAYNEQFF
-,TRBV4-3,-,TRBJ2-7,TGCGCCAGCAGCAGTACGGGGTCCTACGAGCAGTACTTC,CASSSTGSYEQYF
few,TRBV6-5,-,TRBJ2-5,TGTGCCAGCAGTTACTCCTGGAGTGTCGGGCAAGAGACCCAGTACTTC,CASSYSWSVGQETQYF
-,TRBV3-1,-,TRBJ2-1,TGTGCCAGCAGCCAAGATTACCAGAAACTGTTCTTC,CASSQDYQKLFF
few,TRBV7-9,-,TRBJ2-3,TGTGCCAGCAGCTTAGCGGTCCCTACGCAGTATTTT,CASSLAVPTQYF
-,TRBV27,-,TRBJ2-5,TGTGCCAGCAGTCCTTTCGGGGCCCCTCAAGAGACCCAGTACTTC,CASSPFGAPQETQYF
-,TRBV5-1,TRBD2,TRBJ2-3,TGCGCCAGCAGCACCCGGGCTAGCGGGAGGACCACAGATACGCAGTATTTT,CASSTRASGRTTDTQYF
-,TRBV12-3/TRBV12-4,TRBD1,TRBJ1-5,TGTGCCAGCAGTGGACAGGGACAGCCCCAGCATTTT,CASSGQGQPQHF
-,TRBV20-1,-,TRBJ1-2,TGCAGTGCTCCGGGGCAGGCCGGCTATGGCTACACCTTC,CSAPGQAGYGYTF
many,TRBV10-3,TRBD2,TRBJ2-7,TGTGCCATCAGTGAGCGGCGGGAGGCCTACGAGCAGTACTTC,CAISERREAYEQYF
-,TRBV20-1,TRBD1,TRBJ2-2,TGCAGTGCGCCAGAACCGGGACAGCCCACGAACACCGGGGAGCTGTTTTTT,CSAPEPGQPTNTGELFF
few,TRBV3-1,-,TRBJ2-5,TGTGCCAGTCTCGGGGCCTCGACCCAAGAGACCCAGTACTTC,CASLGASTQETQYF
-,TRBV7-6,TRBD2,TRBJ2-7,TGTGCCAGCAGCTTACTTGCGGACTATTCAGCGGGGGAGCAGTACTTC,CASSLLADYSAGEQYF
-,TRBV7-3,-,TRBJ2-1,TGTGCCAACAGCTTATCGCAGGACAATGAGCAGTTCTTC,CANSLSQDNEQFF
-,TRBV4-1,-,TRBJ2-1,TGCGCCAGCAGCCCCCGGGTTGGTGAGCAGTTCTTC,CASSPRVGEQFF